Below are 28 T cell receptor beta chains sequenced from a single sample in a study of cytomegalovirus exposure and HLA in healthy donors. It was with 60 Vbeta and 13 Jbeta primers that the PCR ran. The assay was immunoSEQ multiplex PCR, and TCRdb's table has in-frame clones only and misses some. There are 160,000 or so clones in the sample; roughly 80% occur only once, and about 1.3% lies in the top ten. Material for sequencing was PBMCs. The receptor set was obtained from a woman between 50 and 59 years old in good health and CMV-seronegative.

The chain joins TRBV28 to TRBJ2-1; TRBD2 is a possible D gene (6 bases). This CDR3 is 15 amino acids long. Trimming cost V 4 bases and J 6 bases, with 16 bases left between them. CDR1 is MDHEN and CDR2 is SYDVKM in the germline V gene. The CDR3 spells CASSSPSGSGNEQFF. The CDR3 DNA is TGTGCCAGCAGTTCCCCCTCTGGTAGCGGCAATGAGCAGTTCTTC.

The chain carries TRBV15 and TRBJ2-1, with D unresolved. The CDR3 has 15 amino acids. Trimming removed 0 bases from V and 3 bases from J, with 9 bases in between. CDR1 is LNHNV, CDR2 YYDKDF, per germline (reference sequence). In DNA form, the CDR3 reads TGTGCCACCAGCAGAGATGTGGCAGGCTACAATGAGCAGTTCTTC. As protein: CATSRDVAGYNEQFF. Complete variable domain (other parts from reference TRBV15 and TRBJ2-1): DAMVIQNPRYQVTQFGKPVTLSCSQTLNHNVMYWYQQKSSQAPKLLFHYYDKDFNNEADTPDNFQSRRPNTSFCFLDIRSPGLGDTAMYLCATSRDVAGYNEQFFGPGTRLTVL.

This clone was seen once. The chain carries TRBV19 and TRBJ2-7; 7 nucleotides agree with TRBD2. The CDR3 sequence is 16 residues long. V trimming: 3 bases; J trimming: 2 bases; junction bases outside the gene matches: 10. Per germline, CDR1 LNHDA and CDR2 SQIVND (reference sequence). CDR3 coding DNA: TGTGCCAGTAGTATCGGGTGGGGGAGGGGACCCTACGAGCAGTACTTC. It encodes CASSIGWGRGPYEQYF.

The gene calls are TRBV6-8 and TRBJ1-5; 9 nucleotides match TRBD1. CDR3 length equals 22 residues. V gave up 5 bases and J gave up 2 bases; unmatched junction bases: 25. CDR1 and CDR2 from the germline V gene are MNHGY and SAAAGT. CDR3 nucleotide sequence: TGTGCCAGCAGTAGGTCCGGGGACAGGGTTTTTTTTTGGGTTGTGGGCAATCAGCCCCAGCATTTT. Translation gives CASSRSGDRVFFWVVGNQPQHF.

Written as DNA, the CDR3 is TGTGCCAGCAGCTTAGTATTGGGACTAGCGGGAGTGGGGGATACGCAGTATTTT. Encoded protein: CASSLVLGLAGVGDTQYF. The gene calls are TRBV7-2 and TRBJ2-3, with TRBD2 matching 14 bases. The CDR3 runs 18 residues. Trimming cost V 1 base and J 6 bases; bases outside gene matches: 9. CDR1 SGHTA and CDR2 FQGNSA come from the germline V gene.

V and J are TRBV11-2 and TRBJ2-7, with a tentative D call TRBD1 (5 bases). V dropped 1 base and J dropped 0 bases, with 7 bases sitting between them. CDR3 length: 14 residues. Germline V gene sequence: CDR1 SGHAT, CDR2 FQNNGV. The CDR3 spells CASSLGRASYEQYF. As DNA, the CDR3 is TGTGCCAGCAGCTTAGGCAGGGCCTCCTACGAGCAGTACTTC.

This clone was observed once. V is TRBV27 and J is TRBJ1-1; TRBD1 agrees at 8 bases. CDR1 and CDR2 (germline): MNHEY, SMNVEV (reference sequence). The J segment lost 1 base and the V segment lost 4 bases, leaving 2 bases of the junction unmatched. The CDR3 is made up of 14 amino acids. CDR3 nucleotides: TGTGCCAGCAGTTGGGGACAGGCGAACACTGAAGCTTTCTTT. This gives the protein CASSWGQANTEAFF.

The chain carries TRBV7-9 and TRBJ2-1; a possible D gene is TRBD2 (6 bases). Germline V CDR1 and CDR2: SEHNR, FQNEAQ (reference sequence). The ends were cut back, 5 bases at V and 0 bases at J, with 17 bases in the middle. This CDR3 contains 17 residues. CDR3 nucleotides: TGTGCCAGCAGCCTACGGGGAGGCTCGAGCTCCTACAATGAGCAGTTCTTC. It yields the protein CASSLRGGSSSYNEQFF.

V gene TRBV7-8 combines with J gene TRBJ1-6; maybe TRBD1 (6 bases). With 4 bases removed from V and 6 bases from J, the gap between germline ends came to 16 bases. The CDR3 totals 16 residues. CDR1 and CDR2 from the germline V gene are SGHVS and FQNEAQ. CDR3 protein: CASSSNRVKFNSPLHF. CDR3 sequence (DNA): TGTGCCAGCAGCTCTAACAGGGTCAAATTTAATTCACCCCTCCACTTT.

This clone was recorded only once. The rearrangement links TRBV21-1 to TRBJ2-3; TRBD2, as called in the table, went unchecked against the DNA. TRBV21-1 is listed as a pseudogene. The CDR3 consists of 17 residues. The DNA for the CDR3 is TGTGCCAGCACCGACTCTATGACTAGCGGGGGCACAGATACGCAGTATTTT. Translating it yields CASTDSMTSGGTDTQYF.

This chain joins TRBV5-5 and TRBJ2-5; 7 bases map to TRBD1. Germline loops: CDR1 SGHKS, CDR2 YYEKEE (reference sequence). The trim removed 3 bases at V and 3 bases at J, leaving 5 bases unmatched. The CDR3 consists of 14 residues. The CDR3 loop is CASSSGQWEETQYF. The CDR3 nucleotides read TGTGCCAGCAGCTCGGGACAGTGGGAAGAGACCCAGTACTTC.

The chain employs TRBV7-2 and TRBJ2-7, with a tentative D call TRBD2 (6 bases). The CDR3 contains 13 residues. Looked up from germline, CDR1 is SGHTA and CDR2 is FQGNSA. The germline V and J ends were trimmed by 7 bases and 2 bases, with 12 bases remaining between them. CDR3 DNA sequence: TGTGCCAGCAAGATCACGGGGGCCTACGAGCAGTACTTC. Protein: CASKITGAYEQYF.

This chain connects TRBV7-9 to TRBJ2-7; 8 bases match TRBD2. The trim removed 0 bases at V and 5 bases at J, leaving 15 bases unmatched. Germline V gene lookup returns CDR1 SEHNR and CDR2 FQNEAQ (reference sequence). This CDR3 comprises 18 residues. CDR3 sequence: CASSLAGWFGREAHEQYF. The CDR3 DNA is TGTGCCAGCAGCTTAGCTGGGTGGTTTGGGCGGGAGGCCCACGAGCAGTACTTC. Using reference TRBV7-9 and TRBJ2-7 for the parts outside the CDR3, the full variable domain is DTGVSQNPRHKITKRGQNVTFRCDPISEHNRLYWYRQTLGQGPEFLTYFQNEAQLEKSRLLSDRFSAERPKGSFSTLEIQRTEQGDSAMYLCASSLAGWFGREAHEQYFGPGTRLTVT.

The rearrangement links TRBV21-1 to TRBJ1-1; TRBD1 reflects the table's D call only, with no check against the DNA. TRBV21-1 is designated a pseudogene. CDR3 size: 15 residues. Here the CDR3 DNA reads TGTGCCAGCAGCTCCCGGGAGGACAGGGGGCCAGAAGCTTTCTTT. Translating gives CASSSREDRGPEAFF.

This clone occurred a few times. This chain links TRBV25-1 with TRBJ1-2; maybe TRBD1 (5 bases). Trimming cost V 6 bases and J 5 bases, with 10 bases left between them. Germline CDR1 and CDR2: MGHDK and SYGVNS. This CDR3 contains 12 residues. CDR3 amino acids: CASSDSRYGYTF. The CDR3 DNA reads as TGTGCCAGCAGCGACAGTCGTTATGGCTACACCTTC.

Only a few counts were recorded for this clone. V gene TRBV29-1 combines with J gene TRBJ2-5; no clear D. V lost 4 bases to trimming and J lost 5 bases, with 8 bases between them. The CDR3 length is 11 residues. Germline-derived CDR1 and CDR2 are SQVTM and ANQGSEA. This CDR3 reads CSVGFGETQYF. CDR3 sequence (DNA): TGCAGCGTTGGGTTCGGTGAGACCCAGTACTTC.

This chain uses TRBV5-1 with TRBJ2-1; TRBD2 matches at 8 bases. Per germline, CDR1 SGHRS and CDR2 YFSETQ. The CDR3 loop spans 15 amino acids. Unmatched junction bases numbered 15, after V lost 4 bases and J lost 12 bases. The CDR3 here is CASSPIAGPVLGQFF. For the CDR3, the DNA is TGCGCCAGCAGCCCCATAGCGGGGCCCGTGCTTGGGCAGTTCTTC.

The gene calls are TRBV28 and TRBJ2-7; 9 positions match TRBD2. There are 14 residues in the CDR3. Germline-derived CDR1 and CDR2 are MDHEN and SYDVKM. V was pared by 5 bases and J by 2 bases, with 4 bases of the junction left unmatched. This CDR3 reads CASSNPSGTYEQYF. CDR3 nucleotides: TGTGCCAGCAGTAACCCTAGCGGGACCTACGAGCAGTACTTC.

The V call is TRBV28, the J call TRBJ1-1, with D possibly TRBD1 on 5 matching bases. V lost 5 bases, J lost 6 bases, and 22 bases lay in between. The CDR3 length is 16 residues. CDR1 and CDR2 from the germline V gene are MDHEN and SYDVKM. Here the CDR3 DNA reads TGTGCCAGCAGTCGGGCCTCGGGACTCCTACCCCCTGAAGCTTTCTTT. Amino acid sequence: CASSRASGLLPPEAFF.

The V call is TRBV28, the J call TRBJ1-2, with 8 bases lining up with TRBD1. The germline CDR1 and CDR2 sequences are MDHEN and SYDVKM. The J segment lost 4 bases and the V segment lost 1 base, leaving 11 bases of the junction unmatched. The CDR3 is 17 residues long. The CDR3 is CASSLLGLGTGPYGYTF. DNA for the CDR3: TGTGCCAGCAGTTTATTAGGTCTCGGGACAGGACCCTATGGCTACACCTTC.

The rearrangement uses TRBV4-2 and TRBJ2-5; perhaps TRBD2 as D (7 bases). The CDR3 totals 16 residues. CDR1 LGHNA and CDR2 YNFKEQ come from the germline V gene. Trimming removed 3 bases from V and 4 bases from J, with 18 bases in between. Written as DNA, the CDR3 is TGTGCCAGCAGCCAGCGTCCGCGGGGGCCAGCAGAGACCCAGTACTTC. Protein: CASSQRPRGPAETQYF.

This clone showed up just once. The chain couples TRBV7-2 to TRBJ2-3; no firm D call. V was shortened by 5 bases and J by 3 bases, with 9 bases between the two germline ends. This CDR3 is built from 13 residues. Germline V gene lookup returns CDR1 SGHTA and CDR2 FQGNSA. The CDR3 protein is CASSPIRTDTQYF. As DNA, the CDR3 is TGTGCCAGCAGCCCTATTAGAACAGATACGCAGTATTTT.

This clone appeared a single time. This chain links TRBV6-5 with TRBJ1-1, with TRBD1 matching over 7 bases. This CDR3 comprises 14 residues. V shed 8 bases and J 1 base; nucleotides not matched to a gene: 7. Germline loops: CDR1 MNHEY, CDR2 SVGAGI. The CDR3 region has the DNA TGTGCCAGCTACAGGGGACTGGAGAACACTGAAGCTTTCTTT. Translation: CASYRGLENTEAFF.

The chain couples TRBV2 to TRBJ1-2; D gene uncertain. Trimming stripped 1 base from V and 8 bases from J, with 14 bases between. This CDR3 is built from 14 residues. The germline V gene encodes CDR1 SNHLY and CDR2 FYNNEI. DNA for the CDR3: TGTGCCAGCAGTGAAGTGCGGCTTACGCGGGGCTACACCTTC. As protein: CASSEVRLTRGYTF.

This chain joins TRBV18 and TRBJ2-7, with TRBD2 matching over 10 bases. The CDR3 runs to 14 residues. Germline values: CDR1 KGHSH, CDR2 LQKENI. V lost 6 bases, J lost 1 base, and 3 bases stayed unmatched. In nucleotides, the CDR3 is TGTGCCAGCTCGGGACTAGCGAAATCCTACGAGCAGTACTTC. This gives the protein CASSGLAKSYEQYF.

This sequence joins TRBV5-1 and TRBJ2-7; weak D call: TRBD1 (6 bases). With 4 bases removed from V and 4 bases from J, the gap between germline ends came to 15 bases. This CDR3 has 14 residues. Germline V gene sequence: CDR1 SGHRS, CDR2 YFSETQ. The CDR3 sequence is CASSQGTYPYEQYF. The CDR3 nucleotides are TGCGCCAGCAGCCAAGGGACATATCCTTACGAGCAGTACTTC.

The J gene is TRBJ2-7, the V gene TRBV7-3, with TRBD2 matching over 9 bases. J was trimmed by 0 bases and V by 1 base; bases with no gene match: 4. There are 16 residues in the CDR3. Looked up from germline, CDR1 is SGHTA and CDR2 is FQGTGA. CDR3 residues: CASSLSVAGASYEQYF. The CDR3 DNA reads TGTGCCAGCAGCTTAAGTGTAGCGGGAGCCTCCTACGAGCAGTACTTC.

The V and J genes are TRBV9 and TRBJ2-7; 10 bases fit TRBD1. Trimming at V came to 0 bases and at J to 6 bases, leaving 9 bases not matched to a gene. The germline V gene encodes CDR1 SGDLS and CDR2 YYNGEE. This CDR3 has 16 amino acids. CDR3 bases: TGTGCCAGCAGCGTAGGGAGGGGGACAGGGGTCACCGAGCAGTACTTC. The encoded protein is CASSVGRGTGVTEQYF.